These T cell receptor beta chains were read from a single sample in a study of siplizumab effects on memory and regulatory T cells. Clones were sequenced by immunoSEQ multiplex PCR, and TCRdb holds only the in-frame ones, with some missing. Of thousands of clones in the sample, around 66% were seen once. Material: effector memory CD8+ T cells sorted from blood. Source of these receptors: a human donor in good health. The CDR3 runs from the conserved cysteine through the conserved F or W. Fields, in order: V gene, J gene, clone size, D gene, CDR3 protein, CDR3 DNA. The D gene is left open where the match is weak. Size values are once, few and many counts, or a class for expanded clones, and some rows have none.

V gene: TRBV19
J gene: TRBJ1-1
clone size: NA
D gene: NA
CDR3 protein: CASSIFGRSEAFF
CDR3 DNA: TGTGCCAGTAGTATTTTCGGACGGTCTGAAGCTTTCTTT

V gene: TRBV6-4
J gene: TRBJ2-3
clone size: few
D gene: TRBD2
CDR3 protein: CASSVTSGSTDTQYF
CDR3 DNA: TGTGCCAGCAGTGTGACTAGCGGGAGCACAGATACGCAGTATTTT

V gene: TRBV11-2
J gene: TRBJ2-7
clone size: NA
D gene: NA
CDR3 protein: CASSAYASFREQYF
CDR3 DNA: TGTGCCAGCAGCGCTTACGCGTCTTTTCGGGAGCAGTACTTC

V gene: TRBV7-8
J gene: TRBJ2-3
clone size: NA
D gene: NA
CDR3 protein: CASGSNADTQYF
CDR3 DNA: TGTGCCAGCGGGAGTAACGCAGATACGCAGTATTTT

V gene: TRBV27
J gene: TRBJ1-1
clone size: NA
D gene: TRBD1
CDR3 protein: CASSLDRATEAFF
CDR3 DNA: TGTGCCAGCAGCCTCGACAGGGCCACTGAAGCTTTCTTT

V gene: TRBV27
J gene: TRBJ2-5
clone size: NA
D gene: TRBD1
CDR3 protein: CASSLRPDRGQETQYF
CDR3 DNA: TGTGCCAGCAGTTTACGCCCTGACAGGGGCCAAGAGACCCAGTACTTC

V gene: TRBV4-2
J gene: TRBJ2-5
clone size: NA
D gene: TRBD1
CDR3 protein: CASSQAQGIQETQYF
CDR3 DNA: TGTGCCAGCAGCCAAGCACAGGGGATCCAAGAGACCCAGTACTTC

V gene: TRBV6-1
J gene: TRBJ2-7
clone size: few
D gene: TRBD2
CDR3 protein: CASSEGTSGSSEQYF
CDR3 DNA: TGTGCCAGCAGTGAAGGGACTAGCGGGAGTAGCGAGCAGTACTTC

V gene: TRBV19
J gene: TRBJ1-1
clone size: NA
D gene: NA
CDR3 protein: CASKVWSNTEAFF
CDR3 DNA: TGTGCCAGTAAGGTCTGGTCGAACACTGAAGCTTTCTTT

V gene: TRBV15
J gene: TRBJ2-1
clone size: few
D gene: NA
CDR3 protein: CATSREASYNEQFF
CDR3 DNA: TGTGCCACCAGCAGAGAGGCTAGCTACAATGAGCAGTTCTTC

V gene: TRBV6-1
J gene: TRBJ2-7
clone size: once
D gene: TRBD1
CDR3 protein: CASSFPGQGAEQYF
CDR3 DNA: TGTGCCAGCAGTTTTCCGGGACAGGGGGCCGAGCAGTACTTC

V gene: TRBV9
J gene: TRBJ2-5
clone size: NA
D gene: NA
CDR3 protein: CASSAETQYF
CDR3 DNA: TGTGCCAGCAGTGCGGAGACCCAGTACTTC

V gene: TRBV2
J gene: TRBJ2-7
clone size: once
D gene: TRBD1
CDR3 protein: CASSDQGVSGEQYF
CDR3 DNA: TGTGCCAGCAGTGACCAGGGGGTTTCGGGCGAGCAGTACTTC

V gene: TRBV11-2
J gene: TRBJ2-2
clone size: NA
D gene: NA
CDR3 protein: CASSLGGGGELFF
CDR3 DNA: TGTGCCAGCAGCTTGGGGGGTGGCGGGGAGCTGTTTTTT

V gene: TRBV5-6
J gene: TRBJ2-1
clone size: NA
D gene: TRBD1
CDR3 protein: CASSFGDRAYNEQFF
CDR3 DNA: TGTGCCAGCAGCTTCGGGGACAGGGCTTACAATGAGCAGTTCTTC

V gene: TRBV18
J gene: TRBJ2-2
clone size: few
D gene: TRBD2
CDR3 protein: CASSPTSGRARTGELFF
CDR3 DNA: TGTGCCAGCTCACCAACTAGCGGGAGGGCCCGGACCGGGGAGCTGTTTTTT

V gene: TRBV28
J gene: TRBJ2-3
clone size: NA
D gene: NA
CDR3 protein: CASSLPTVATYGDTQYF
CDR3 DNA: TGTGCCAGCAGTTTACCGACGGTGGCAACATATGGAGATACGCAGTATTTT

V gene: TRBV28
J gene: TRBJ1-5
clone size: few
D gene: NA
CDR3 protein: CASTLGGNQPQHF
CDR3 DNA: TGTGCGAGCACGCTGGGGGGGAATCAGCCCCAGCATTTT

V gene: TRBV2
J gene: TRBJ2-3
clone size: once
D gene: TRBD2
CDR3 protein: CASSSRLAGGTDTQYF
CDR3 DNA: TGTGCCAGCAGTTCAAGACTAGCGGGAGGGACAGATACGCAGTATTTT

V gene: TRBV30
J gene: TRBJ2-1
clone size: NA
D gene: NA
CDR3 protein: CAWSPFEGEQFF
CDR3 DNA: TGTGCCTGGAGTCCCTTTGAGGGTGAGCAGTTCTTC

V gene: TRBV6-5
J gene: TRBJ1-3
clone size: NA
D gene: NA
CDR3 protein: CASSYEAGDSGNTIYF
CDR3 DNA: TGTGCCAGCAGTTACGAGGCGGGGGACTCTGGAAACACCATATATTTT

V gene: TRBV30
J gene: TRBJ2-1
clone size: NA
D gene: NA
CDR3 protein: CAWSSLKEQFF
CDR3 DNA: TGTGCCTGGAGTTCCTTGAAGGAGCAGTTCTTC

V gene: TRBV4-1
J gene: TRBJ1-1
clone size: once
D gene: NA
CDR3 protein: CASSQVLQNTEAFF
CDR3 DNA: TGCGCCAGCAGCCAAGTTTTACAAAACACTGAAGCTTTCTTT

V gene: TRBV9
J gene: TRBJ1-3
clone size: NA
D gene: NA
CDR3 protein: CASSVAGGTGNTIYF
CDR3 DNA: TGTGCCAGCAGCGTAGCTGGAGGGACTGGAAACACCATATATTTT

V gene: TRBV2
J gene: TRBJ2-7
clone size: NA
D gene: NA
CDR3 protein: CASILTFGGTYEQYF
CDR3 DNA: TGTGCCAGCATTCTAACCTTTGGGGGGACCTACGAGCAGTACTTC

V gene: TRBV27
J gene: TRBJ1-4
clone size: NA
D gene: TRBD1
CDR3 protein: CASSFVADRGNEKLFF
CDR3 DNA: TGTGCCAGCAGTTTTGTGGCGGACAGGGGTAATGAAAAACTGTTTTTT

V gene: TRBV9
J gene: TRBJ2-7
clone size: NA
D gene: NA
CDR3 protein: CASSPTRGSSYEQYF
CDR3 DNA: TGTGCCAGCAGCCCTACCCGGGGGAGCTCCTACGAGCAGTACTTC

V gene: TRBV7-8
J gene: TRBJ2-1
clone size: NA
D gene: NA
CDR3 protein: CASSTDGDASYNEQFF
CDR3 DNA: TGTGCCAGCAGCACCGATGGGGACGCTTCCTACAATGAGCAGTTCTTC